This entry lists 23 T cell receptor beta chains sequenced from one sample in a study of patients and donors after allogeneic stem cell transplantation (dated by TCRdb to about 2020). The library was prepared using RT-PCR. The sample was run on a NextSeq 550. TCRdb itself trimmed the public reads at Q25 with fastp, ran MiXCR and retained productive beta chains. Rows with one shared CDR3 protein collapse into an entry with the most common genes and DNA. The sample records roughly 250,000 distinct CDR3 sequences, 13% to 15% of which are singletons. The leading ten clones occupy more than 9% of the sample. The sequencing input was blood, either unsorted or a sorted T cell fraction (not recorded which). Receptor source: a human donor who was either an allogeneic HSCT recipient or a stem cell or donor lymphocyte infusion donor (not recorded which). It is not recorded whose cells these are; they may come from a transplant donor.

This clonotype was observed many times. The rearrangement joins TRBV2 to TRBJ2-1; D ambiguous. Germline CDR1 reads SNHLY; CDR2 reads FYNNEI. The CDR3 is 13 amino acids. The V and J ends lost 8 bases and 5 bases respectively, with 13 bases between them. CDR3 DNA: TGTGCCAGCGAATTACGGATGGACAATGAGCAGTTCTTC. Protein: CASELRMDNEQFF.

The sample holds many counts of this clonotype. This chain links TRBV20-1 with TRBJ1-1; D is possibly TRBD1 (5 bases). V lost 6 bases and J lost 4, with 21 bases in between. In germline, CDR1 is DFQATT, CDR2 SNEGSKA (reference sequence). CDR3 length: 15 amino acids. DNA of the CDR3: TGCAGTGCCGGAACCGGGCGGGGGTTTTTCACTGAAGCTTTCTTT. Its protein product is CSAGTGRGFFTEAFF.

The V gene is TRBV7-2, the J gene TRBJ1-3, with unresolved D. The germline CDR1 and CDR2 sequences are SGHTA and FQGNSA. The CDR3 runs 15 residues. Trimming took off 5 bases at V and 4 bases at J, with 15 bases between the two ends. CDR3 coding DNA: TGTGCCAGCAGCCCAGCGGCGCCCTGGGGAAACACCATATATTTT. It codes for CASSPAAPWGNTIYF.

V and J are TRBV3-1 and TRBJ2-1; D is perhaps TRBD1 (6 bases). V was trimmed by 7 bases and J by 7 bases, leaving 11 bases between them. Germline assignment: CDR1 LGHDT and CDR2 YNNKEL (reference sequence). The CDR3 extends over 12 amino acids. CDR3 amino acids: CASNLQGNEQFF. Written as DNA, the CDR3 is TGTGCCAGCAACCTACAGGGAAATGAGCAGTTCTTC.

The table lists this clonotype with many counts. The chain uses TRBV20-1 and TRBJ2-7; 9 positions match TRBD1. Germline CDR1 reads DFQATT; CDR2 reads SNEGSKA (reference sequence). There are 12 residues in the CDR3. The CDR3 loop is CSATDRGYEQYF. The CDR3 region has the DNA TGCAGCGCGACGGACAGGGGCTACGAGCAGTACTTC.

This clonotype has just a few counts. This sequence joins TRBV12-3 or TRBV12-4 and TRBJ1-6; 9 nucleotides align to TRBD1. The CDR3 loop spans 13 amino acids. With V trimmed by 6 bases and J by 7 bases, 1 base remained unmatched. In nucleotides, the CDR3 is TGTGCCAGCAGGGGGACAGGGAATTCACCCCTCCACTTT. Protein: CASRGTGNSPLHF.

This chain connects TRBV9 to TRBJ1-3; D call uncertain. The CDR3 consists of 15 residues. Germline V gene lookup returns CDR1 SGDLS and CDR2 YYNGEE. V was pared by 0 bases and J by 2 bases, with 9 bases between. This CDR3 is CASSVGTVTGNTIYF. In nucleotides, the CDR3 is TGTGCCAGCAGCGTAGGAACGGTCACTGGAAACACCATATATTTT.

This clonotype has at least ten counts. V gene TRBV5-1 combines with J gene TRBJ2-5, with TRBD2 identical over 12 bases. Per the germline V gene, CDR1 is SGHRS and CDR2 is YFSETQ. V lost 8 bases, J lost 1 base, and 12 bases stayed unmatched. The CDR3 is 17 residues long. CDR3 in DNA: TGCGCCAGTCAACGACTAGCGGGGGACTTCCCCCAAGAGACCCAGTACTTC. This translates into CASQRLAGDFPQETQYF.

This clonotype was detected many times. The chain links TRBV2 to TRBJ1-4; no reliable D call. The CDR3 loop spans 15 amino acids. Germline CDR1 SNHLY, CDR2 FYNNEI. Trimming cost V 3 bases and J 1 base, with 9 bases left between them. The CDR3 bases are TGTGCCAGCAGTGATCGGGAGGGAACTAATGAAAAACTGTTTTTT. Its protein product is CASSDREGTNEKLFF.

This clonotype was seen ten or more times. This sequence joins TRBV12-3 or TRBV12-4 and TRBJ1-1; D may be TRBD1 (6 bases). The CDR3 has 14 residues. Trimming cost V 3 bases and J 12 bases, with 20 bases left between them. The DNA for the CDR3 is TGTGCCAGCAGTTTTAAACAGGGAGTGGTAGAGACTTTCTTT. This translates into CASSFKQGVVETFF.

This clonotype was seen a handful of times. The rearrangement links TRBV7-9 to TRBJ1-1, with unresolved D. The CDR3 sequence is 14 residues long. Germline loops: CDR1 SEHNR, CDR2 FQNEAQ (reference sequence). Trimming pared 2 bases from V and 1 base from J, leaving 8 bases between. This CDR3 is CASSLSYGNTEAFF. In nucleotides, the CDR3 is TGTGCCAGCAGCTTAAGTTACGGGAACACTGAAGCTTTCTTT.

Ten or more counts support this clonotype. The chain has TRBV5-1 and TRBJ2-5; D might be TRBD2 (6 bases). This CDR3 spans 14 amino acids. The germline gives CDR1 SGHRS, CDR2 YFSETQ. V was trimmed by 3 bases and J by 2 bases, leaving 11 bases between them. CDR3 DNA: TGCGCCAGCAGCTCCGGGGGTAAACAAGAGACCCAGTACTTC. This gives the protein CASSSGGKQETQYF.

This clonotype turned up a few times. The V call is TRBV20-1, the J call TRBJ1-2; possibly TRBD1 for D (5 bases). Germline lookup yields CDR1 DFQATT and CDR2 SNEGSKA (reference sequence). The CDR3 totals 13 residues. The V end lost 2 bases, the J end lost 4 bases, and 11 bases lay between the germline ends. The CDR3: CSARKGPGYGYTF. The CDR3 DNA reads TGCAGTGCTAGAAAGGGGCCGGGCTATGGCTACACCTTC.

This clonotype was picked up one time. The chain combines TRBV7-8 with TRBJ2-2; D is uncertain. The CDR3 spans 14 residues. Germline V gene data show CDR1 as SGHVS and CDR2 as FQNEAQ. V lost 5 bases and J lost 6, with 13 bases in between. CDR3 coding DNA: TGTGCCAGCAGCCGTCGTTGGGTAGCCGGGGAGCTGTTTTTT. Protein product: CASSRRWVAGELFF.

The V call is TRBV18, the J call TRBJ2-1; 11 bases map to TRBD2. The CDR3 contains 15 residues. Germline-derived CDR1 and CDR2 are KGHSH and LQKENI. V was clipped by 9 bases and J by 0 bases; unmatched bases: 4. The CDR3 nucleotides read TGTGCCAGGATTACTAGCGGGGGCTCCTACAATGAGCAGTTCTTC. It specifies CARITSGGSYNEQFF.

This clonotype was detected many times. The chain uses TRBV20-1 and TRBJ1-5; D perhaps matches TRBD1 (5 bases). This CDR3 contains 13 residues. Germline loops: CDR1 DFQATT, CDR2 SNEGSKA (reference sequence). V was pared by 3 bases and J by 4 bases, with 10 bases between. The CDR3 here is CSASPGANQPQHF. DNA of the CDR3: TGCAGTGCTAGCCCCGGGGCTAATCAGCCCCAGCATTTT.

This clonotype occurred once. The CDR3 loop reads CASSQADRFDEQYF. The CDR3 DNA follows: TGTGCCAGCAGCCAAGCGGACAGGTTCGACGAGCAGTACTTC. V is TRBV5-4 and J is TRBJ2-7; 7 bases align to TRBD1. Germline V gene data show CDR1 as SGHNT and CDR2 as YYREEE (reference sequence). V trimming: 4 bases; J trimming: 5 bases; junction bases outside the gene matches: 9. The CDR3 consists of 14 residues.

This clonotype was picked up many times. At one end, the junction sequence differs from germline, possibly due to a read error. In nucleotides, the CDR3 is TGTGCCGGGAGGCAGCTAAACACTGAAGCTTTCTTT. It specifies CAGRQLNTEAFF. The chain is built from TRBV30 and TRBJ1-1; D unresolved. The CDR3 spans 12 residues. Germline V gene sequence: CDR1 GTSNPN, CDR2 SVGIG (reference sequence).

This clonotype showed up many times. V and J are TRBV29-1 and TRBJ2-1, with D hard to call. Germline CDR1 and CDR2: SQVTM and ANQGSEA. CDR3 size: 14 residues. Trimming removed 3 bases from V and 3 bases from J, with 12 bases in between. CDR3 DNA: TGCAGCGTTGATAGGTCTGGGGACTACAATGAGCAGTTCTTC. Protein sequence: CSVDRSGDYNEQFF.

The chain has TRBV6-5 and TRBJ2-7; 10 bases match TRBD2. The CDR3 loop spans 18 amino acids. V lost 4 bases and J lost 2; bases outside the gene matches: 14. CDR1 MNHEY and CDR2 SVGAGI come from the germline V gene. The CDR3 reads CASSSQASGSVGAYEQYF. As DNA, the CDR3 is TGTGCCAGCAGTTCCCAGGCTAGCGGGAGCGTAGGGGCCTACGAGCAGTACTTC.

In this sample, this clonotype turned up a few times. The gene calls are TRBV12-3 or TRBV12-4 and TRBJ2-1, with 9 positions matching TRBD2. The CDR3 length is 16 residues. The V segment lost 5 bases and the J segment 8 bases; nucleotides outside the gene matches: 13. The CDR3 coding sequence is TGTGCCAGCAGTAGAGCACCGGGACTAGCCCCCCATGAGCAGTTCTTC. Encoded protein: CASSRAPGLAPHEQFF.

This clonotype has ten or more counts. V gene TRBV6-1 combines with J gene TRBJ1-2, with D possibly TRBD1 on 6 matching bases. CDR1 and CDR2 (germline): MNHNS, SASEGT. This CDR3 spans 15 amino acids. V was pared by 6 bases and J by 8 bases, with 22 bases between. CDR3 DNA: TGTGCCAGCAGATCCGTTGCAGGGGTTTCGGGAGGCTACACCTTC. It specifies CASRSVAGVSGGYTF.

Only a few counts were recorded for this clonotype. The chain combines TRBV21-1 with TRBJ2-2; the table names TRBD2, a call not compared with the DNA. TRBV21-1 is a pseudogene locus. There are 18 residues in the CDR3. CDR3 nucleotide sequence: TGTGCCACCATCGGGCATGTTAGCGGGAGACGAGACACCGGGGAGCTGTTTTTT. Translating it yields CATIGHVSGRRDTGELFF.